This T cell receptor beta chain was recovered during a study of shared clonotypes between healthy human individuals. Assay: immunoSEQ multiplex PCR; the TCRdb copy retains only in-frame clones and omits some. The sample carries 2 million to 2.5 million clones, more than 85% recorded once. The germline V gene has CDR1 MGHDK and CDR2 SYGVNS. The CDR3 spans 17 residues. V dropped 0 bases and J dropped 4; count of bases not matched to a gene: 9. Donors had no recently reported acute infections or vaccinations and were HIV-negative. All the donors were Caucasian adults who lived in Nashville, Tennessee. The J gene is TRBJ2-3, the V gene TRBV25-1, with 8 bases that match TRBD2. Sequenced sample: naive CD4+ T cells from PBMCs. Noted subset: CD45RA+ positively selected. The origin of this receptor is a man between 18 and 35 years old in good health. Some clones in this sample may be carry-over from other donors' samples. DNA for the CDR3: TGTGCCAGCAGTGAATACCCCAGCGGGAGTGGGGCAGATACGCAGTATTTT. This sequence encodes CASSEYPSGSGADTQYF.